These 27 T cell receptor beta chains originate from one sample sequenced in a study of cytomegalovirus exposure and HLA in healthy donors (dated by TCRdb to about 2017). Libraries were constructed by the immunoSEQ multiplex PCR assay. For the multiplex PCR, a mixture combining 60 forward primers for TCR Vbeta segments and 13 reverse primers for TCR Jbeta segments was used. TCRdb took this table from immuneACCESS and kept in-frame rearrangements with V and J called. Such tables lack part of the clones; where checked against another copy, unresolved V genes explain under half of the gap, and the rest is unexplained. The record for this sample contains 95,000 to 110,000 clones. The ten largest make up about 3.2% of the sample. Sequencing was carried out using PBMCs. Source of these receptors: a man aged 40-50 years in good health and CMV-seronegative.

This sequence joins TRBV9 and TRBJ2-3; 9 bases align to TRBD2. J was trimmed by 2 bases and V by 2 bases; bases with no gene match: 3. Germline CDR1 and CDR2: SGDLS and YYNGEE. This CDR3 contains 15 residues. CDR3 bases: TGTGCCAGCAGCGTGACTAGCGGCCCCACAGATACGCAGTATTTT. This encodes CASSVTSGPTDTQYF.

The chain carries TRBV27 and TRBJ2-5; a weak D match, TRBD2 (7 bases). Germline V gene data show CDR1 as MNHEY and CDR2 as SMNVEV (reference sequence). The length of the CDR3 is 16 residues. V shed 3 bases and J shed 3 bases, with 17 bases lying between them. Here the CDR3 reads CASSFRAGAGKETQYF. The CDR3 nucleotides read TGTGCCAGCAGTTTTAGGGCGGGGGCCGGTAAAGAGACCCAGTACTTC.

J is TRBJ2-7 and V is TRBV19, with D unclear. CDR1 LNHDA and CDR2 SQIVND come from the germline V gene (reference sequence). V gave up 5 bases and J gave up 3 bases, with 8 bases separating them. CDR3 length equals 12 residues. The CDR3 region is CASSGAYYEQYF. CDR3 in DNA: TGTGCCAGTAGTGGAGCATACTACGAGCAGTACTTC.

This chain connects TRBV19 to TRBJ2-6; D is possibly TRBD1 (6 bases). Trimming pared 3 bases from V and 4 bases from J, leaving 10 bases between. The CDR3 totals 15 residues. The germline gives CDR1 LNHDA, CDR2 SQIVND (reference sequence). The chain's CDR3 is CASSISGAGANVLTF. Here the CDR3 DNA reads TGTGCCAGTAGTATTTCAGGGGCAGGGGCCAACGTCCTGACTTTC.

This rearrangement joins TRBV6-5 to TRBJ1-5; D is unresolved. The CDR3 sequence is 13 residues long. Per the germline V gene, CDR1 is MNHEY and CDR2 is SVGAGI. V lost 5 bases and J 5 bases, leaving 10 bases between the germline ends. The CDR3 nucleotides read TGTGCCAGCAGTCGGAGTCCTGATCAGCCCCAGCATTTT. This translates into CASSRSPDQPQHF.

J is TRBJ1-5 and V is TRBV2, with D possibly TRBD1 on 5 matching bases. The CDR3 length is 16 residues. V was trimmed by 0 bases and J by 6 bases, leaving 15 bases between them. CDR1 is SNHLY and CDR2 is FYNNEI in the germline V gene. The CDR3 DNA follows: TGTGCCAGCAGTGAAGCCCCGGGAGGGGCCAGTCAGCCCCAGCATTTT. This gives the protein CASSEAPGGASQPQHF. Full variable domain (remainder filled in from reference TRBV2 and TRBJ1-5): EPEVTQTPSHQVTQMGQEVILRCVPISNHLYFYWYRQILGQKVEFLVSFYNNEISEKSEIFDDQFSVERPDGSNFTLKIRSTKLEDSAMYFCASSEAPGGASQPQHFGDGTRLSIL.

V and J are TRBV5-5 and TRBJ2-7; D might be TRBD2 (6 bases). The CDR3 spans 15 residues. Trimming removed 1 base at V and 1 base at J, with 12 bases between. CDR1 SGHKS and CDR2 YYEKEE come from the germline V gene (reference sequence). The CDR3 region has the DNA TGTGCCAGCAGCTTGTTTACAGGACTATCCTACGAGCAGTACTTC. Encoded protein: CASSLFTGLSYEQYF.

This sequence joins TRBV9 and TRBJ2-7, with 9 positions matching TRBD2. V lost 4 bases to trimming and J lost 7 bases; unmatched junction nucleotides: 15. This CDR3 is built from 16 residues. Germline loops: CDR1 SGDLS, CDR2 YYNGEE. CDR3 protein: CASSPAIGLAGREQYF. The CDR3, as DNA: TGTGCCAGCAGCCCCGCCATCGGGCTAGCGGGAAGGGAGCAGTACTTC.

The CDR3 DNA sequence: TGTGCCAGCAGCCAAGATCTTACTGGACAGGGGGCATTCGGCTATGGCTACACCTTC. Protein sequence: CASSQDLTGQGAFGYGYTF. This sequence joins TRBV4-2 and TRBJ1-2; 11 bases match TRBD1. V gave up 0 bases and J gave up 4 bases; unmatched junction bases: 13. Germline lookup yields CDR1 LGHNA and CDR2 YNFKEQ. The CDR3 extends over 19 amino acids.

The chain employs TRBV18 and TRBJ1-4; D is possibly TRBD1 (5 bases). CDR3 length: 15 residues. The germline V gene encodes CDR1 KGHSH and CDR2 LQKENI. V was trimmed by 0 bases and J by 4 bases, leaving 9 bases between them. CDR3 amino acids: CASSPPGGLNEKLFF. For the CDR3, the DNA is TGTGCCAGCTCACCACCGGGGGGTCTTAATGAAAAACTGTTTTTT.

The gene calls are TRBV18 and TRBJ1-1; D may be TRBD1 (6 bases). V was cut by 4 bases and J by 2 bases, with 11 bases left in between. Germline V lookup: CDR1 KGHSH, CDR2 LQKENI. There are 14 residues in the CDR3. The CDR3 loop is CASSQGTFNTEAFF. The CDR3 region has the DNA TGTGCCAGCTCACAAGGGACATTCAACACTGAAGCTTTCTTT.

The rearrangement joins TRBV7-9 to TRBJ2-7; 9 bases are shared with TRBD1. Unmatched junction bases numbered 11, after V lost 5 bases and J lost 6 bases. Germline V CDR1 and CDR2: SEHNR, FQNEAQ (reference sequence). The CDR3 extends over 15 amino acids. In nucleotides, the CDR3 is TGTGCCAGCAGCCGACTCGGGACAGGGATCATCGAGCAGTACTTC. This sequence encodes CASSRLGTGIIEQYF.

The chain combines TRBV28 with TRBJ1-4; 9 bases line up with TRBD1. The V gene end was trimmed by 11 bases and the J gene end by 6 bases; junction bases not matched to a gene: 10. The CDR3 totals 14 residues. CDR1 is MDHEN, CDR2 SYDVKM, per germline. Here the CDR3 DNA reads TGTGCCGCAAGGCCGGGACAGGGATATGAAAAACTGTTTTTT. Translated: CAARPGQGYEKLFF.

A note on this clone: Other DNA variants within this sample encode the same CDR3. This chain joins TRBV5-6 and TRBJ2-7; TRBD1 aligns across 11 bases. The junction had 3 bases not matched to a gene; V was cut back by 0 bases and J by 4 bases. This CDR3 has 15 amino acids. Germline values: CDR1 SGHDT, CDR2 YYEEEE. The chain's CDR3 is CASSLAGQGAYEQYF. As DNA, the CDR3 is TGTGCCAGCAGCTTGGCCGGACAGGGGGCTTACGAGCAGTACTTC.

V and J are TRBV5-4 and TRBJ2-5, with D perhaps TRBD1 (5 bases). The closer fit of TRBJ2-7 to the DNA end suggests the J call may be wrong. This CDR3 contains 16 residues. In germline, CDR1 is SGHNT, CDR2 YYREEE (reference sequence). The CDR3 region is CASSLGFLGARYEQYF. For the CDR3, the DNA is TGTGCCAGCAGCTTGGGTTTCCTTGGGGCACGCTACGAGCAGTACTTC.

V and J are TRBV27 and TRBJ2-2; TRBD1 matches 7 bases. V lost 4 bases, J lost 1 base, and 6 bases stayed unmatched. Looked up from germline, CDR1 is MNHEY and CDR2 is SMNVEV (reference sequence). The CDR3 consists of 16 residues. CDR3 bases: TGTGCCAGCAGTTCTAACAGGGGTGGGAACACCGGGGAGCTGTTTTTT. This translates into CASSSNRGGNTGELFF.

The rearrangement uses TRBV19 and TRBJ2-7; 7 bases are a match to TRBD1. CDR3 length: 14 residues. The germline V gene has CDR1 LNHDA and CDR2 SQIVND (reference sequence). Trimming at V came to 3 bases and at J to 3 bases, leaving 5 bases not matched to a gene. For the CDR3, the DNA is TGTGCCAGTAGTATGGGACAGTTCAACTACGAGCAGTACTTC. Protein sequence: CASSMGQFNYEQYF.

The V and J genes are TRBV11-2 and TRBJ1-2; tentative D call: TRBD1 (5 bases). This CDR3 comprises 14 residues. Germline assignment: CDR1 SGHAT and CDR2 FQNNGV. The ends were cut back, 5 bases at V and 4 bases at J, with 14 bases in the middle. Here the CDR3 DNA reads TGTGCCAGCAGCCTTCGTGACAGTCGCTATGGCTACACCTTC. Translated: CASSLRDSRYGYTF.

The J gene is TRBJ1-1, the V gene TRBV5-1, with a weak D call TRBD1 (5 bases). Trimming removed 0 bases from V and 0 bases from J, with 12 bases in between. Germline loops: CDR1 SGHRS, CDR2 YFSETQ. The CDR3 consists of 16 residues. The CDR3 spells CASSLEMSGLNTEAFF. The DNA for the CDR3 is TGCGCCAGCAGCTTGGAAATGTCAGGGCTGAACACTGAAGCTTTCTTT.

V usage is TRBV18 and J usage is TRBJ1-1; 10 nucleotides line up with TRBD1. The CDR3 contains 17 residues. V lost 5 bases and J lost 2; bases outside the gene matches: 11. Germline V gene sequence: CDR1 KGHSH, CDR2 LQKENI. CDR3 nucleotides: TGTGCCAGCTCATTACGGACAGGGGGACCGCGCAACACTGAAGCTTTCTTT. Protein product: CASSLRTGGPRNTEAFF.

This chain's CDR3 is CASSFRDGSSEAFF. CDR3 bases: TGTGCCAGCAGTTTCCGGGACGGGAGTTCTGAAGCTTTCTTT. The rearrangement uses TRBV27 and TRBJ1-1; perhaps TRBD1 as D (5 bases). CDR1 and CDR2 (germline): MNHEY, SMNVEV (reference sequence). This CDR3 is built from 14 residues. V was pared by 3 bases and J by 6 bases, with 14 bases between.

CDR3 bases: TGCGCCAGCAAGTCAGAAGAGACCCAGTACTTC. Translated, it gives CASKSEETQYF. J is TRBJ2-5 and V is TRBV5-1; D unclear. Germline V gene data show CDR1 as SGHRS and CDR2 as YFSETQ. The CDR3 has 11 residues. Deletions cut 6 bases from V and 3 bases from J, with 6 bases between. The full variable domain, completed using reference TRBV5-1 and TRBJ2-5, is KAGVTQTPRYLIKTRGQQVTLSCSPISGHRSVSWYQQTPGQGLQFLFEYFSETQRNKGNFPGRFSGRQFSNSRSEMNVSTLELGDSALYLCASKSEETQYFGPGTRLLVL.

CDR3 loop: CASEGGGTSDEQFF. The CDR3 region has the DNA TGTGCCAGCGAAGGGGGGGGGACTAGCGACGAGCAGTTCTTC. The chain carries TRBV28 and TRBJ2-1; 10 bases line up with TRBD2. Germline CDR1 is MDHEN and CDR2 is SYDVKM. This CDR3 has 14 residues. Losses at the gene ends were 8 bases for V and 10 bases for J; bases not matched to a gene: 11.

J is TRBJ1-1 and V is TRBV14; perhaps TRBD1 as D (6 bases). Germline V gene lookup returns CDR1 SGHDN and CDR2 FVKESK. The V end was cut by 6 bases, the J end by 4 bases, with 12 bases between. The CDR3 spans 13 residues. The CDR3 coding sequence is TGTGCCAGCAGTCGAAACAGGGTCACTGAAGCTTTCTTT. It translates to CASSRNRVTEAFF.

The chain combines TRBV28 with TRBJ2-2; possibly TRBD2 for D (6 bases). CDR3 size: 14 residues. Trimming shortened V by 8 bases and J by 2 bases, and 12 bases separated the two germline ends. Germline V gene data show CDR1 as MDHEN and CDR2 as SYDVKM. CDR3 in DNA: TGTGCCAGCCTCGCGGGGTCCAACACCGGGGAGCTGTTTTTT. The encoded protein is CASLAGSNTGELFF.

Here the CDR3 reads CASSVRGNTEAFF. In DNA, the CDR3 is TGTGCCAGTAGTGTCCGGGGGAACACTGAAGCTTTCTTT. V usage is TRBV19 and J usage is TRBJ1-1; D is unresolved. Per germline, CDR1 LNHDA and CDR2 SQIVND (reference sequence). The CDR3 is 13 residues long. V dropped 5 bases and J dropped 1 base, with 8 bases sitting between them. Variable domain in full (rest from reference TRBV19 and TRBJ1-1): DGGITQSPKYLFRKEGQNVTLSCEQNLNHDAMYWYRQDPGQGLRLIYYSQIVNDFQKGDIAEGYSVSREKKESFPLTVTSAQKNPTAFYLCASSVRGNTEAFFGQGTRLTVV.

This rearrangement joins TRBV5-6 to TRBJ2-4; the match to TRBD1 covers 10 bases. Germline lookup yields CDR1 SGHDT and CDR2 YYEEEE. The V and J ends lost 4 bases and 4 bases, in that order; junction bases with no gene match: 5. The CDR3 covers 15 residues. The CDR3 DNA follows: TGTGCCAGCAGCGGAAGGACAGGGGGTAAAAACATTCAGTACTTC. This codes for CASSGRTGGKNIQYF. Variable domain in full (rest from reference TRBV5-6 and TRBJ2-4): DAGVTQSPTHLIKTRGQQVTLRCSPKSGHDTVSWYQQALGQGPQFIFQYYEEEERQRGNFPDRFSGHQFPNYSSELNVNALLLGDSALYLCASSGRTGGKNIQYFGAGTRLSVL.